This entry describes one TCR beta chain. PCR used 60 Vbeta primers and 13 Jbeta primers. Clones were sequenced by immunoSEQ multiplex PCR, and TCRdb holds only the in-frame ones, with some missing. The sample comprises 95,000 to 150,000 clones, around 73% of which are singletons, and 8.2% rests with the top ten. These data originate in a study of cytomegalovirus exposure and HLA in healthy donors. Germline CDR1 reads MNHEY; CDR2 reads SVGAGI. V was pared by 0 bases and J by 1 base, with 9 bases between. This CDR3 is built from 15 residues. Sequencing was performed on PBMCs. The sequence was collected from a woman in her thirties or forties in good health and CMV-seropositive. The gene calls are TRBV6-5 and TRBJ1-1, with D perhaps TRBD1 (5 bases). CDR3 loop: CASSYSRQGNTEAFF. DNA of the CDR3: TGTGCCAGCAGTTACTCGCGTCAGGGGAACACTGAAGCTTTCTTT.